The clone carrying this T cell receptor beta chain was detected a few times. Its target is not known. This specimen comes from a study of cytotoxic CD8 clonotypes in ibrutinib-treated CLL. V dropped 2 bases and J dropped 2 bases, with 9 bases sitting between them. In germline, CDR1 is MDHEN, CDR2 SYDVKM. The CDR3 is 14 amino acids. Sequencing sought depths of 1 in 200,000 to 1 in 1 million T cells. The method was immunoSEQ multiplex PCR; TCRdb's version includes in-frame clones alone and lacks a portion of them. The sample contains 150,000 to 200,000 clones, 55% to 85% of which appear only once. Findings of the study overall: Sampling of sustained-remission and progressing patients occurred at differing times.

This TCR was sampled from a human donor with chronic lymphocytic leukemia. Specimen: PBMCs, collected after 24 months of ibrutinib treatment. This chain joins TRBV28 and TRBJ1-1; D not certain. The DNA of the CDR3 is TGTGCCAGCAGTTTAAACGCACAAAACACTGAAGCTTTCTTT. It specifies CASSLNAQNTEAFF.